This TCR beta chain was sequenced in a study of blood T cell repertoires in COVID-19. Study information: There were acute and convalescent COVID-19 samples, and they came from the United States, Italy and Spain. PBMCs, B-cell-depleted T cells, or T cells were the source of the cDNA or gDNA that made up the material.

Per the study methods: Estimation of nucleated cell counts was performed using reference gene primer amplification. Data came from immunoSEQ multiplex PCR; TCRdb stores just in-frame clones and leaves some out. The DNA gave D and trimming, while V, J and clone size come from that table. The sample records about 190,000 clones, approximately 79% being singletons. The clonotype originates from a man in his sixties with active or convalescent COVID-19. The sequencing sample was made of peripheral blood.

CDR3 region: CARSCAGTDGYTF. The DNA of the CDR3 is TGTGCCAGAAGCTGTGCCGGGACAGACGGCTACACCTTC. This rearrangement joins TRBV5-3 to TRBJ1-2; TRBD1 agrees at 7 bases. TRBV5-3 is an ORF, and what it does is uncertain. The trim removed 3 bases at V and 8 bases at J, leaving 7 bases unmatched. The CDR3 is made up of 13 amino acids.